Following are 18 T cell receptor beta chains from one sample sequenced in a study of blood T cell repertoires in COVID-19. Clones were sequenced by immunoSEQ multiplex PCR, and TCRdb holds only the in-frame ones, with some missing. The sample has 40,000 to 50,000 clones; around nine tenths are singletons. Sequenced input: peripheral blood. These receptors were obtained from a man aged 45 to 65 with active COVID-19.

This clone is a singleton in its sample. The genes are TRBV4-3 and TRBJ2-5; D not resolved. The CDR3 is made up of 17 amino acids. The germline V gene has CDR1 LGHNA and CDR2 YSLEER. Trimming removed 1 base from V and 2 bases from J, with 17 bases in between. The CDR3 loop is CASSQGGEAWPQETQYF. DNA for the CDR3: TGCGCCAGCAGCCAAGGAGGAGAAGCTTGGCCTCAAGAGACCCAGTACTTC.

This chain links TRBV30 with TRBJ2-1, with TRBD1 identical over 7 bases. The germline V gene has CDR1 GTSNPN and CDR2 SVGIG (reference sequence). With 5 bases clipped from V and 7 bases from J, the junction kept 8 bases outside the gene matches. The CDR3 loop spans 13 amino acids. The CDR3 region has the DNA TGTGCCTGGGATCCGGGACAGCATAATGAGCAGTTCTTC. This encodes CAWDPGQHNEQFF.

This clone was recorded once. The chain carries TRBV6-5 and TRBJ2-5, with D hard to call. CDR1 is MNHEY, CDR2 SVGAGI, per germline. V was clipped by 6 bases and J by 1 base, with 6 bases between them. The CDR3 has 12 residues. The CDR3 bases are TGTGCCAGCAGAACGGTCCAAGAGACCCAGTACTTC. It specifies CASRTVQETQYF.

The gene calls are TRBV27 and TRBJ2-3; TRBD2 matches at 7 bases. This CDR3 has 18 residues. Germline CDR1 MNHEY, CDR2 SMNVEV (reference sequence). Trimming removed 4 bases from V and 1 base from J; junction bases left unmatched: 14. The CDR3 bases are TGTGCCAGCAGTTCCTACACCCTCTGGGCGGGAGGCACAGATACGCAGTATTTT. It specifies CASSSYTLWAGGTDTQYF.

This chain joins TRBV5-6 and TRBJ2-7, with D tentatively TRBD2 (7 bases). The germline gives CDR1 SGHDT, CDR2 YYEEEE. Trimming stripped 4 bases from V and 3 bases from J, with 17 bases between. This CDR3 contains 15 residues. Written as DNA, the CDR3 is TGTGCCAGCAGCCCCTCGGGGGGCGGCGGCTACGAGCAGTACTTC. It is translated as CASSPSGGGGYEQYF.

The chain is built from TRBV5-1 and TRBJ2-7, with TRBD2 identical over 8 bases. Germline V gene sequence: CDR1 SGHRS, CDR2 YFSETQ. The CDR3 is 15 residues long. The V gene end was trimmed by 4 bases and the J gene end by 2 bases; junction bases not matched to a gene: 8. The CDR3 protein is CASSPGRERAYEQYF. As DNA, the CDR3 is TGCGCCAGCAGCCCCGGGAGGGAAAGGGCCTACGAGCAGTACTTC.

V and J are TRBV27 and TRBJ1-1; 7 positions agree with TRBD1. The J segment lost 0 bases and the V segment lost 3 bases, leaving 7 bases of the junction unmatched. The germline V gene encodes CDR1 MNHEY and CDR2 SMNVEV (reference sequence). The CDR3 is made up of 16 amino acids. The CDR3 DNA reads as TGTGCCAGCAGTTTGGACAGGCGGGGGGTGAACACTGAAGCTTTCTTT. Residues: CASSLDRRGVNTEAFF.

The V call is TRBV9, the J call TRBJ2-5; a possible D gene is TRBD1 (6 bases). CDR3 size: 13 residues. V lost 3 bases to trimming and J lost 5 bases, with 11 bases between them. Germline V CDR1 and CDR2: SGDLS, YYNGEE. In nucleotides, the CDR3 is TGTGCCAGCAGCGCTCAGGGGTTTGAGACCCAGTACTTC. Encoded protein: CASSAQGFETQYF.

The V call is TRBV20-1, the J call TRBJ1-1; D remains ambiguous. In germline, CDR1 is DFQATT, CDR2 SNEGSKA (reference sequence). With 5 bases removed from V and 2 bases from J, the gap between germline ends came to 9 bases. The CDR3 has 12 amino acids. The CDR3: CSAGDINTEAFF. CDR3 sequence (DNA): TGCAGTGCTGGTGACATCAACACTGAAGCTTTCTTT.

The rearrangement uses TRBV28 and TRBJ2-7; the match to TRBD2 covers 7 bases. CDR1 MDHEN and CDR2 SYDVKM come from the germline V gene. The CDR3 loop spans 13 amino acids. With 7 bases clipped from V and 2 bases from J, the junction kept 5 bases outside the gene matches. This CDR3 reads CASTIAGAYEQYF. In nucleotides, the CDR3 is TGTGCCAGCACCATAGCGGGTGCCTACGAGCAGTACTTC.

The chain has TRBV18 and TRBJ1-1; D may be TRBD1 (5 bases). CDR1 and CDR2 (germline): KGHSH, LQKENI. With 5 bases removed from V and 7 bases from J, the gap between germline ends came to 17 bases. The CDR3 loop spans 14 amino acids. The CDR3 loop reads CASSASGPGGEAFF. DNA of the CDR3: TGTGCCAGCTCAGCGTCCGGGCCGGGGGGTGAAGCTTTCTTT. Based on the CDR3 plus reference TRBV18 and TRBJ1-1, the full variable domain is NAGVMQNPRHLVRRRGQEARLRCSPMKGHSHVYWYRQLPEEGLKFMVYLQKENIIDESGMPKERFSAEFPKEGPSILRIQQVVRGDSAAYFCASSASGPGGEAFFGQGTRLTVV.

J is TRBJ2-1 and V is TRBV3-1 (or the pseudogene TRBV3-2), with TRBD2 matching over 11 bases. Per germline, CDR1 LGHDT and CDR2 YNNKEL (reference sequence). The J segment lost 8 bases and the V segment lost 3 bases, leaving 12 bases of the junction unmatched. This CDR3 spans 17 amino acids. The CDR3 reads CASSHGTSGTTWDEQFF. CDR3 coding DNA: TGTGCCAGCAGCCATGGGACTAGCGGAACTACTTGGGATGAGCAGTTCTTC.

The chain combines TRBV28 with TRBJ2-7; tentatively, D is TRBD2 (6 bases). This CDR3 has 14 amino acids. V was clipped by 7 bases and J by 0 bases, with 13 bases between them. Germline V gene lookup returns CDR1 MDHEN and CDR2 SYDVKM. CDR3 loop: CASNMRDYSYEQYF. The CDR3 coding sequence is TGTGCCAGCAATATGCGGGATTACTCCTACGAGCAGTACTTC.

This chain uses TRBV11-3 with TRBJ2-2; TRBD1 might be the D (6 bases). V lost 7 bases to trimming and J lost 9 bases, with 21 bases between them. Germline V lookup: CDR1 SGHNT, CDR2 YENEEA. The CDR3 totals 15 residues. CDR3 DNA: TGTGCCAGCACCTTCCGACAGGTTTTGGCCAGGGAGCTGTTTTTT. Its protein is CASTFRQVLARELFF.

By frequency in the sample, this clone is medium-sized. The chain combines TRBV9 with TRBJ1-4; 8 bases match TRBD1. Looked up from germline, CDR1 is SGDLS and CDR2 is YYNGEE. With 4 bases clipped from V and 7 bases from J, the junction kept 9 bases outside the gene matches. The length of the CDR3 is 15 residues. The chain's CDR3 is CASSSGAGGVEKLFF. CDR3 DNA: TGTGCCAGCAGCTCAGGGGCAGGGGGCGTTGAAAAACTGTTTTTT.

The chain links TRBV9 to TRBJ2-2; tentative D call: TRBD2 (7 bases). CDR3 length equals 17 residues. Between the trimmed V and J ends, which lost 4 bases and 0 bases, there was a span of 16 bases. In germline, CDR1 is SGDLS, CDR2 YYNGEE. Here the CDR3 DNA reads TGTGCCAGCAGCCCCTGGGGGCTAGCGGCGAACACCGGGGAGCTGTTTTTT. It encodes CASSPWGLAANTGELFF.

V and J are TRBV2 and TRBJ2-1; 10 positions match TRBD1. This CDR3 contains 15 residues. Per the germline V gene, CDR1 is SNHLY and CDR2 is FYNNEI. After removal of 4 bases from V and 6 bases from J, the junction contained 6 bases not matched to a gene. This chain's CDR3 is CASSGRTGGFNEQFF. Written as DNA, the CDR3 is TGTGCCAGCAGTGGGCGGACAGGGGGTTTCAATGAGCAGTTCTTC.

The V and J genes are TRBV18 and TRBJ2-1; D gene uncertain. This CDR3 is built from 16 residues. Germline lookup yields CDR1 KGHSH and CDR2 LQKENI. V lost 2 bases and J 2 bases, leaving 13 bases between the germline ends. CDR3 loop: CASSPKNRKTYNEQFF. The CDR3 nucleotides read TGTGCCAGCTCACCAAAAAACAGAAAGACCTACAATGAGCAGTTCTTC.